The sequence of this TCR beta chain was determined in a study of Graves' ophthalmopathy and Graves' hyperthyroidism. Study results and limitations: Sensitivity of around 85% and specificity of almost 83% were achieved when a 13-signature model separated ophthalmopathy from stable hyperthyroidism. Blood also carried most expanded thyroid clonotypes exceeding 0.001 frequency. In predicting ophthalmopathy progression, the model reached 65% to 71% sensitivity and around 72% specificity.

For donors with ophthalmopathy, the disease showed moderate-to-severe activity, reached CAS ≥3 and NOSPECS ≥4, and had lasted under 3 months. V lost 6 bases, J lost 5 bases, and 10 bases stayed unmatched. Per germline, CDR1 KGHSH and CDR2 LQKENI. The CDR3 totals 16 residues. Investigators amplified TCR beta CDR3 regions from RNA transcripts. HTBI-primed RT-PCR formed the first round, and a multiplex PCR formed the second. MiXCR, applied by TCRdb to the multiplex PCR reads, yields one record per CDR3 protein. Here the sample spans some 520,000 distinct CDR3 sequences, approximately 15% being singletons. Note on this clonotype: Its antigen is undetermined.

Sequencing was carried out using blood. This clonotype was sampled from a woman aged 25 to 39 with Graves' ophthalmopathy. The chain combines TRBV18 with TRBJ1-1; TRBD1 matches at 12 bases. In nucleotides, the CDR3 is TGTGCCAGCTCGCAGGGACAGGGGGCTTTCAAGACTGAAGCTTTCTTT. It is translated as CASSQGQGAFKTEAFF.